This T cell receptor (beta chain) was observed in a study of blood T cell repertoires in COVID-19. Study context: The analysed material was cDNA or gDNA that came from T cells, B-cell-depleted T cells, or PBMCs.

Methods used by the authors: Counts of nucleated cells, estimated from reference gene primer amplification, were obtained. Clones were read by immunoSEQ multiplex PCR, and TCRdb kept only the in-frame ones, dropping some. Clone size and V and J calls were adopted from that table, with D and trimming inferred from the DNA. The table shows approximately 160,000 clones, with roughly 80% occurring only once. Trimming left V 4 bases short and J 0 bases short, with 9 bases between. CDR1 is MDHEN, CDR2 SYDVKM, per germline. This CDR3 spans 14 amino acids. The sequence was obtained from a woman aged 80 or over with acute or convalescent COVID-19. Sequencing was done on a sample of peripheral blood. The V gene is TRBV28, the J gene TRBJ1-2; no definite D call. CDR3 sequence: CASSYGGANYGYTF. The CDR3 coding sequence is TGTGCCAGCAGTTATGGCGGTGCTAACTATGGCTACACCTTC.